These 11 T cell receptor beta chains were sequenced from one sample in a study of T cells expressing NK-cell markers. TCRdb re-called the 5' RACE reads; every CDR3 protein appears as one record, without DNA. The sample yields 550,000 or so distinct CDR3 sequences, of which the top ten take up 3.5% to 4.5%. Sequencing was performed on blood T cells: a sorted CD56 or NKG2C T cell subset, CD4+ or CD8+ T cells, or bulk PBMC T cells (not recorded which). The receptors stem from a young man in good health.

This rearrangement joins TRBV9 to TRBJ2-1; absent DNA, TCRdb's TRBD1 call cannot be checked. Germline V CDR1 and CDR2: SGDLS, YYNGEE. This CDR3 comprises 15 residues. CDR3 loop: CASSPWGESYNEQFF.

The gene calls are TRBV28 and TRBJ2-7; the D gene TCRdb calls, TRBD1, cannot be checked with no DNA. Germline CDR1 and CDR2: MDHEN and SYDVKM. The CDR3 sequence is 15 residues long. CDR3 region: CASSSNDRAGYEQYF.

V gene TRBV24-1 combines with J gene TRBJ2-5; absent DNA, TCRdb's TRBD1 call cannot be checked. There are 15 residues in the CDR3. Germline lookup yields CDR1 KGHDR and CDR2 SFDVKD. The CDR3 region is CATSDWGQGGETQYF.

The V gene is TRBV7-9, the J gene TRBJ2-2. This CDR3 comprises 12 residues. Germline V gene lookup returns CDR1 SEHNR and CDR2 FQNEAQ (reference sequence). CDR3 residues: CASSAWSGELFF.

The chain couples TRBV29-1 to TRBJ2-5; as DNA is missing, the TRBD2 call by TCRdb cannot be tested. Per germline, CDR1 SQVTM and CDR2 ANQGSEA. The CDR3 has 15 amino acids. This chain's CDR3 is CSVGVRQGGRETQYF.

The genes are TRBV4-3 and TRBJ1-1; TCRdb proposes TRBD1, but this gene call is untestable without DNA. There are 13 residues in the CDR3. CDR1 is LGHNA and CDR2 is YSLEER in the germline V gene. CDR3 loop: CASSRQPGDEAFF.

The rearrangement uses TRBV27 and TRBJ2-3; TCRdb proposes TRBD1, but this gene call is untestable without DNA. This CDR3 contains 13 residues. CDR1 is MNHEY and CDR2 is SMNVEV in the germline V gene (reference sequence). The chain's CDR3 is CASWDRDTDTQYF.

The rearrangement joins TRBV5-6 to TRBJ2-5; the D call from TCRdb, TRBD1, cannot be confirmed without DNA. CDR3 length equals 12 residues. Per the germline V gene, CDR1 is SGHDT and CDR2 is YYEEEE. CDR3 residues: CASSTGTPTQYF.

J is TRBJ1-3 and V is TRBV6-5; TCRdb gives TRBD1 as the D gene, but with no DNA this cannot be confirmed. Germline assignment: CDR1 MNHEY and CDR2 SVGAGI. The CDR3 contains 17 residues. CDR3 region: CASSWTPDGMGRNTIYF.

This chain connects TRBV20-1 to TRBJ1-1. The germline V gene encodes CDR1 DFQATT and CDR2 SNEGSKA (reference sequence). The CDR3 contains 12 residues. The CDR3 reads CSAFRGFTEAFF.

CDR3 residues: CASSQDLGSQFF. The chain uses TRBV4-3 and TRBJ2-1. The germline V gene has CDR1 LGHNA and CDR2 YSLEER. The CDR3 length is 12 residues.